These 25 T cell receptor beta chains came from one sample sequenced in a study of T cells in women clearing cervical HPV infection. Generated by immunoSEQ multiplex PCR, the TCRdb table keeps only in-frame clones and is missing some. The sample yields about 20,000 clones, of which the top ten take up over 6.5%. Source material: blood buffy coat. The receptors come from a woman aged 18 to 69 with a cervical HPV16 infection that either progressed to CIN3+ or cleared (not recorded which).

Partial CDR3 DNA: TGTGCCAGCAGTTTTGCTCCCACTAGCCCCACCGGGGAG. Amino acid sequence: CASSFAPTSPTGE. The full CDR3 sequence reads CASSFAPTSPTGELFF. J is TRBJ2-2 and V is TRBV28, with TRBD2 as a possible D gene (6 bases). The CDR3 goes on 3 residues after the read ends, and that part is filled in from the germline J gene. The CDR3 consists of 16 residues. Germline values: CDR1 MDHEN, CDR2 SYDVKM. The V and J ends lost 3 bases and 4 bases respectively, with 15 bases between them.

The chain's CDR3 is CASSLEGPLNDYTF. The part of the CDR3 DNA that was read is TGTGCCAGCAGCTTAGAGGGGCCGCTAAATGAC. The chain carries TRBV7-2 and TRBJ1-2; possible D gene TRBD1, 5 bases. The sequenced fragment ends 3 residues before the CDR3 boundary, so the rest is inferred from the germline J gene. This CDR3 has 14 residues. The germline CDR1 and CDR2 sequences are SGHTA and FQGNSA. The whole variable domain, remainder taken from reference TRBV7-2 and TRBJ1-2, is GAGVSQSPSNKVTEKGKDVELRCDPISGHTALYWYRQSLGQGLEFLIYFQGNSAPDKSGLPSDRFSAERTGGSVSTLTIQRTQQEDSAVYLCASSLEGPLNDYTFGSGTRLTVV.

About this clone: The CDR3 goes on 3 residues after the read ends, and that part is filled in from the germline J gene. The chain links TRBV11-1 to TRBJ2-7, with 7 bases fitting TRBD1. The CDR3 runs 13 residues. V lost 2 bases, J lost 6 bases, and 4 bases stayed unmatched. Germline V gives CDR1 SGHAT, CDR2 FQDESV (reference sequence). CDR3 DNA, as far as it was read: TGTGCCAGCAGCTTAACAGGGGCCCCCGAG. As protein: CASSLTGAPE. The CDR3 in its entirety is CASSLTGAPEQYF. The full variable domain, completed using reference TRBV11-1 and TRBJ2-7, is EAEVAQSPRYKITEKSQAVAFWCDPISGHATLYWYRQILGQGPELLVQFQDESVVDDSQLPKDRFSAERLKGVDSTLKIQPAELGDSAMYLCASSLTGAPEQYFGPGTRLTVT.

Of note for this clone: The CDR3 end falls 3 residues outside the read, so it is completed with the germline J gene. The chain combines TRBV29-1 with TRBJ2-2; D not resolved. CDR3 length: 13 residues. Germline V gene sequence: CDR1 SQVTM, CDR2 ANQGSEA. V was clipped by 8 bases and J by 2 bases, with 12 bases between them. CDR3 bases read: TGCAGCAAAGAGGATAGCAACACCGGGGAG. This gives the protein CSKEDSNTGE. The whole CDR3 sequence reads CSKEDSNTGELFF.

Turning to this clone: The read gets to within 3 residues of the CDR3 end, and the germline J gene fills in the rest. The chain couples TRBV19 to TRBJ2-2, with unresolved D. Per the germline V gene, CDR1 is LNHDA and CDR2 is SQIVND (reference sequence). CDR3 length: 12 residues. The CDR3 bases that were read are TGTGCCAGTAGTTTCGGTAATGAAAAG. As protein: CASSFGNEK. The full CDR3 protein reads CASSFGNEKLFF.

As regards this clone: The CDR3 goes on 3 residues after the read ends, and that part is filled in from the germline J gene. V is TRBV6-2 or TRBV6-3 and J is TRBJ2-5; 9 nucleotides align to TRBD1. The J segment lost 2 bases and the V segment lost 2 bases, leaving 6 bases of the junction unmatched. Germline V gene sequence: CDR1 MNHEY, CDR2 SVGEGT. This CDR3 comprises 16 residues. The CDR3 bases that were read are TGTGCCAGCAGTTACGGAGGACAGGGGTTTCAAGAGACC. Residues: CASSYGGQGFQET. The CDR3 in its entirety is CASSYGGQGFQETQYF.

Regarding this clone: Read sequence stops 3 residues before the CDR3 end, and the germline J gene provides the missing end. This chain uses TRBV9 with TRBJ2-2, with 9 positions matching TRBD2. V was clipped by 4 bases and J by 6 bases; unmatched bases: 7. The CDR3 is 15 residues long. The germline V gene has CDR1 SGDLS and CDR2 YYNGEE. The DNA read from the CDR3 is TGTGCCAGCAGCCATAGCGGGAGCGGCGCCGGGGAG. Translated, it gives CASSHSGSGAGE. The CDR3 in full is CASSHSGSGAGELFF.

Details on this clone: The missing CDR3 end, 3 residues past where the read stops, is filled in from the germline J gene. The chain recombines TRBV5-1 with TRBJ2-6; D is perhaps TRBD2 (5 bases). V was clipped by 4 bases and J by 0 bases, with 20 bases between them. The CDR3 is 19 amino acids. Germline-derived CDR1 and CDR2 are SGHRS and YFSETQ. CDR3 DNA (partial): TGCGCCAGCAGCGACCACCCCCAACTAGGCTACTCTGGGGCCAACGTC. Translation gives CASSDHPQLGYSGANV. The CDR3 in its entirety is CASSDHPQLGYSGANVLTF.

For this clone: The missing CDR3 end, 3 residues past where the read stops, is filled in from the germline J gene. The gene calls are TRBV28 and TRBJ2-1; D not resolved. This CDR3 contains 15 residues. V was shortened by 4 bases and J by 8 bases, with 18 bases between the two germline ends. The germline gives CDR1 MDHEN, CDR2 SYDVKM. This CDR3 is CASSSGGVSTDEQFF. Partial CDR3 DNA: TGTGCCAGCAGTTCGGGTGGTGTCAGTACGGATGAG.

As for this clone: The CDR3 is cut off 3 residues early in the read; its end comes from the germline J gene. V and J are TRBV20-1 and TRBJ1-4; 10 bases align to TRBD1. The CDR3 is 14 residues long. CDR1 is DFQATT and CDR2 is SNEGSKA in the germline V gene (reference sequence). The V and J ends lost 6 bases and 7 bases, in that order; junction bases with no gene match: 8. The CDR3 protein is CSASGTGVIEKLFF. CDR3 DNA (partial): TGCAGTGCCTCCGGGACAGGGGTGATTGAAAAA.

On this clone itself: The CDR3 goes on 3 residues after the read ends, and that part is filled in from the germline J gene. J is TRBJ1-1 and V is TRBV7-2; D possibly corresponds to TRBD1 (6 bases). Germline CDR1 SGHTA, CDR2 FQGNSA. V lost 1 base, J lost 7 bases, and 10 bases lay in between. This CDR3 comprises 13 residues. The CDR3 sequence: CASSLGQEVEAFF. The part of the CDR3 DNA that was read is TGTGCCAGCAGCTTAGGACAGGAGGTTGAA.

For this clone: The sequence runs out 3 residues before the end of the CDR3; the remainder is reconstructed from the germline J gene. The chain couples TRBV7-3 to TRBJ2-1; 10 bases line up with TRBD2. The CDR3 extends over 14 amino acids. Trimming cost V 10 bases and J 4 bases; bases outside gene matches: 7. Germline V lookup: CDR1 SGHTA, CDR2 FQGTGA. The CDR3 DNA, read in part, is TGTGCCACCTCACTAGCGGGGAAGTACAATGAG. As protein: CATSLAGKYNE. The entire CDR3 is CATSLAGKYNEQFF.

For this clone: From the germline J gene comes the end of the CDR3, since the read stops 3 residues before it. This chain links TRBV7-2 with TRBJ2-7; D is possibly TRBD2 (5 bases). The CDR3 length is 14 residues. V lost 3 bases and J 0 bases, leaving 9 bases between the germline ends. Germline CDR1 SGHTA, CDR2 FQGNSA. The CDR3 bases that were read are TGTGCCAGCAGCTTTCCGGGGTACTCCTACGAG. Translating gives CASSFPGYSYE. In full, the CDR3 is CASSFPGYSYEQYF.

As regards this clone: The read is 3 residues too short to cover the CDR3 end, so that end is filled in from the germline J gene. The V and J genes are TRBV30 and TRBJ2-5; no firm D call. V shed 8 bases and J shed 6 bases, with 19 bases lying between them. CDR3 length: 13 residues. Germline V lookup: CDR1 GTSNPN, CDR2 SVGIG (reference sequence). The CDR3 DNA, read in part, is TGTGCCGCTAACCTCAAGGCGGCCCAGACC. The encoded protein is CAANLKAAQT. From start to end, the CDR3 is CAANLKAAQTQYF.

As for this clone: The read terminates 3 residues before the CDR3 end, so the remaining end is supplied by the germline J gene. The chain carries TRBV9 and TRBJ2-3; maybe TRBD1 (5 bases). From germline, CDR1 is SGDLS and CDR2 YYNGEE. V gave up 0 bases and J gave up 1 base, with 12 bases separating them. This CDR3 has 16 amino acids. The CDR3 loop reads CASSVAGRAGTDTQYF. The sequenced CDR3 bases are TGTGCCAGCAGCGTAGCGGGCAGGGCGGGCACAGATACG.

To note about this clone: A read error may produce the germline difference seen at one junction end. With the read ending 3 residues before the CDR3 end, the germline J gene is used to fill in that end. The rearrangement links TRBV4-2 to TRBJ1-6; the match to TRBD1 covers 8 bases. CDR3 size: 15 residues. CDR1 and CDR2 from the germline V gene are LGHNA and YNFKEQ. CDR3 in amino acids: CASSQTTGDNSPLHF. CDR3 bases read: TGCGCCAGCAGCCAAACGACAGGGGATAATTCACCC.

Of note for this clone: Coverage ceases 3 residues before the CDR3 finishes, and the germline J gene fills in the end. V is TRBV20-1 and J is TRBJ1-4; D is unresolved. Trimming took 1 base from V and 7 from J, leaving 7 bases between them. The germline V gene encodes CDR1 DFQATT and CDR2 SNEGSKA (reference sequence). The CDR3 loop spans 12 amino acids. Here the CDR3 reads CSARVSSEKLFF. CDR3 DNA (partial): TGCAGTGCTAGAGTTAGCTCTGAAAAA.

About this clone itself: Read sequence stops 3 residues before the CDR3 end, and the germline J gene provides the missing end. V gene TRBV5-5 combines with J gene TRBJ1-5; 12 bases are shared with TRBD1. CDR1 SGHKS and CDR2 YYEKEE come from the germline V gene (reference sequence). CDR3 length: 15 residues. V was clipped by 3 bases and J by 6 bases; unmatched bases: 4. The CDR3 spells CASSWDRGRSQPQHF. Partial CDR3 DNA: TGTGCCAGCAGCTGGGACAGGGGGCGCAGTCAGCCC.

Remarks on this clone: The CDR3 end lies 3 residues beyond the end of the read and is filled in from the germline J gene. The V and J genes are TRBV7-8 and TRBJ2-3; the D gene is possibly TRBD1 (5 bases). This CDR3 has 15 amino acids. The germline V and J ends were trimmed by 5 bases and 3 bases, with 15 bases remaining between them. The germline V gene encodes CDR1 SGHVS and CDR2 FQNEAQ. The CDR3: CASSTSRGRTDTQYF. The part of the CDR3 DNA that was read is TGTGCCAGCAGCACAAGTAGGGGTCGGACAGATACG.

Regarding this clone: The read halts 3 residues ahead of the CDR3 end, with the missing end drawn from the germline J gene. V is TRBV19 and J is TRBJ2-2; maybe TRBD1 (5 bases). Germline V gene lookup returns CDR1 LNHDA and CDR2 SQIVND (reference sequence). The CDR3 extends over 16 amino acids. The CDR3 DNA, read in part, is TGTGCCAGTAGTCCCGAAGGGGTCTCCTATAATTCACCG. Protein: CASSPEGVSYNSP. The full CDR3 is CASSPEGVSYNSPLFF.

This clone is labeled medium-sized based on frequency. The read halts 3 residues ahead of the CDR3 end, with the missing end drawn from the germline J gene. The V and J genes are TRBV19 and TRBJ2-4; D not certain. Germline CDR1 is LNHDA and CDR2 is SQIVND (reference sequence). CDR3 length: 15 amino acids. V was pared by 8 bases and J by 0 bases, with 14 bases between. CDR3 DNA (partial): TGTGCCAGTGCCGCGCAGCGCCTAGCCAAAAACATT. Translated: CASAAQRLAKNI. The CDR3 reads in full as CASAAQRLAKNIQYF.

With respect to this clone: With the read ending 3 residues before the CDR3 end, the germline J gene is used to fill in that end. The V gene is TRBV5-1, the J gene TRBJ2-5; 10 positions agree with TRBD2. With 4 bases clipped from V and 5 bases from J, the junction kept 5 bases outside the gene matches. The CDR3 length is 14 residues. Germline V lookup: CDR1 SGHRS, CDR2 YFSETQ. The sequenced part of the CDR3 DNA is TGCGCCAGCAGCGCGGGAGCGGGAGGGGAGACC. Protein product: CASSAGAGGET. The full-length CDR3 reads as CASSAGAGGETQYF.

On this clone: The read halts 3 residues ahead of the CDR3 end, with the missing end drawn from the germline J gene. The chain is built from TRBV10-1 and TRBJ1-1, with D perhaps matching TRBD1 (5 bases). Germline lookup yields CDR1 WNHNN and CDR2 SYGVQD (reference sequence). This CDR3 is 18 amino acids long. Between the trimmed V and J ends, which lost 0 bases and 5 bases, there was a span of 22 bases. The CDR3 sequence: CASSESLIWGGLKTEAFF. CDR3 DNA (partial): TGCGCCAGCAGTGAGTCGCTCATATGGGGGGGGTTAAAAACTGAA.

Turning to this clone: The read terminates 3 residues before the CDR3 end, so the remaining end is supplied by the germline J gene. V is TRBV19 and J is TRBJ2-2, with 7 bases identical to TRBD1. The V gene's germline CDR1 is LNHDA and CDR2 SQIVND (reference sequence). After removal of 6 bases from V and 3 bases from J, the junction contained 7 bases not matched to a gene. This CDR3 comprises 15 residues. CDR3 in amino acids: CASRIGQAYTGELFF. The part of the CDR3 DNA that was read is TGTGCCAGTAGAATCGGACAGGCCTACACCGGGGAG.

The CDR3 DNA, read in part, is TGTGCCAGCAGCTACGACAGGAATGAAAAA. Its translation is CASSYDRNEK. The complete CDR3 protein is CASSYDRNEKLFF. V and J are TRBV5-4 and TRBJ1-4, with a tentative D call TRBD1 (6 bases). Sequencing ends 3 residues short of the CDR3 end; the germline J gene provides the rest. The V gene's germline CDR1 is SGHNT and CDR2 YYREEE (reference sequence). This CDR3 comprises 13 residues. Deletions cut 3 bases from V and 5 bases from J, with 8 bases between.